The 5 T cell receptor beta chains reported below all come from one sample, sequenced in a study of blood T cell repertoires in COVID-19. TCRdb's table, derived via immunoSEQ multiplex PCR, lists solely in-frame clones and lacks some. Of 30,000 to 40,000 clones listed, 85% to 90% are singletons. The sample taken for sequencing was peripheral blood. These receptor sequences come from a woman aged 60-70 years with active COVID-19.

This chain joins TRBV6-5 and TRBJ2-7; 9 nucleotides match TRBD1. Germline CDR1 MNHEY, CDR2 SVGAGI. V shed 6 bases and J 5 bases; nucleotides not matched to a gene: 5. There are 13 residues in the CDR3. CDR3 sequence: CASSRDRVHEQYF. CDR3 nucleotides: TGTGCCAGCAGCCGGGACAGGGTCCACGAGCAGTACTTC.

The V and J genes are TRBV6-1 and TRBJ1-4, with 8 bases lining up with TRBD1. Germline V gene sequence: CDR1 MNHNS, CDR2 SASEGT. The CDR3 covers 14 residues. With V trimmed by 3 bases and J by 7 bases, 4 bases remained unmatched. CDR3 DNA sequence: TGTGCCAGCAGTGACAGGGGGCGAGGTGAAAAACTGTTTTTT. Its translation is CASSDRGRGEKLFF.

This chain connects TRBV19 to TRBJ2-7; tentatively, D is TRBD1 (5 bases). Looked up from germline, CDR1 is LNHDA and CDR2 is SQIVND (reference sequence). V dropped 4 bases and J dropped 0 bases, with 13 bases sitting between them. The CDR3 length is 15 residues. The CDR3 DNA reads TGTGCCAGTAGTAGGTTCCGACAGTCCTCCTACGAGCAGTACTTC. It specifies CASSRFRQSSYEQYF.

The chain couples TRBV20-1 to TRBJ2-5; tentatively, D is TRBD2 (6 bases). V was clipped by 6 bases and J by 4 bases, with 24 bases between them. This CDR3 spans 16 amino acids. The V gene's germline CDR1 is DFQATT and CDR2 SNEGSKA (reference sequence). DNA for the CDR3: TGCAGTGCGAGTGAGTCGAGTGGGCTGGGGGGAGAGACCCAGTACTTC. Amino acids: CSASESSGLGGETQYF.

This chain connects TRBV5-1 to TRBJ1-4, with TRBD1 matching over 8 bases. Germline CDR1 SGHRS, CDR2 YFSETQ. Trimming took 8 bases from V and 6 from J; bases not matched to a gene: 12. This CDR3 is built from 15 residues. CDR3 sequence: CASRRSGTGDEKLFF. CDR3 coding DNA: TGCGCCAGTAGAAGGTCCGGGACAGGAGATGAAAAACTGTTTTTT. Filled out from reference TRBV5-1 and TRBJ1-4, the complete variable domain reads KAGVTQTPRYLIKTRGQQVTLSCSPISGHRSVSWYQQTPGQGLQFLFEYFSETQRNKGNFPGRFSGRQFSNSRSEMNVSTLELGDSALYLCASRRSGTGDEKLFFGSGTQLSVL.